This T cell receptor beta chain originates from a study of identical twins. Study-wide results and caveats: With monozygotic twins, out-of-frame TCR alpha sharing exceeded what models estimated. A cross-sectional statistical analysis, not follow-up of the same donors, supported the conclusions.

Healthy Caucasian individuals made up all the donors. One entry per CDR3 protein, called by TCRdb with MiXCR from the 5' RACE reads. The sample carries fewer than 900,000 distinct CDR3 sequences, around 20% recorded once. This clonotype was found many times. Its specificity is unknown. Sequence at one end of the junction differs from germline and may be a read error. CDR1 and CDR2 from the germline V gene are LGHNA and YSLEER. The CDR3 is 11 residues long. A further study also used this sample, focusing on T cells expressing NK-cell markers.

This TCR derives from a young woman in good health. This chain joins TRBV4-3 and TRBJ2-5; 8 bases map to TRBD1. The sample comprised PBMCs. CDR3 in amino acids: CASSQGQVYIF. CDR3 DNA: TGCGCCAGCAGCCAGGGACAGGTTTACATCTTC.